This T cell receptor (beta chain) was identified in a study of blood T cell repertoires in COVID-19. Study background: Sample material is recorded as cDNA or gDNA derived from T cells, B-cell-depleted T cells, or PBMCs.

Authors' methods: Researchers report that nucleated cell counts were estimated from reference gene primer amplification. Sequencing was performed with immunoSEQ multiplex PCR; in TCRdb, only in-frame clones are kept and a portion is missing. V, J and clone size were drawn from that table, and D and trimming were deduced from the DNA. The profile shows 200,000 to 250,000 clones, approximately 80% of them singletons. V gave up 1 base and J gave up 6 bases, with 9 bases separating them. CDR1 is MDHEN, CDR2 SYDVKM, per germline. There are 13 residues in the CDR3. This clonotype was obtained from a woman aged 40-49 years who had recovered from COVID-19. This chain connects TRBV28 to TRBJ1-1, with a weak D call TRBD1 (6 bases). Sequencing was performed on peripheral blood. CDR3 amino acids: CASSLLQGAEAFF. The CDR3 DNA follows: TGTGCCAGCAGTTTATTACAGGGCGCTGAAGCTTTCTTT.